This T cell receptor beta chain was retrieved from a study of T cells in Graves' hyperthyroidism and ophthalmopathy. Study-wide results and limits: Blood also showed most of the thyroid clonotypes that were expanded above 0.001. Using 13 V-J features, a model discriminated ophthalmopathy from stable hyperthyroidism.

Amplification of TCR beta CDR3 regions used RNA as the template. An initial round of RT-PCR targeting the TCR CDR3 relied on the HTBI primer set. TCRdb re-called the multiplex PCR reads with MiXCR, one entry per CDR3 protein. The table includes 500,000 to 600,000 distinct CDR3 sequences, less than 20% detected once. Diagnosis rested on symptoms, serum thyroxine and TRAb, thyroid ultrasound, and orbital computed tomography. This clonotype was seen only a few times. The antigen is undetermined. CDR1 is LGHDT and CDR2 is YNNKEL in the germline V gene (reference sequence). The CDR3 is 13 amino acids. The V end lost 1 base, the J end lost 8 bases, and 11 bases lay between the germline ends.

Sequencing used blood. The rearrangement joins TRBV3-1 to TRBJ1-2, with D tentatively TRBD1 (5 bases). The TCR originated in a man between 35 and 55 years old with Graves' ophthalmopathy. The DNA for the CDR3 is TGTGCCAGCAGCCAAGGGACATTCGGCGGCTACACCTTC. Its protein product is CASSQGTFGGYTF. Drawing the rest from reference TRBV3-1 and TRBJ1-2, the complete variable domain is DTAVSQTPKYLVTQMGNDKSIKCEQNLGHDTMYWYKQDSKKFLKIMFSYNNKELIINETVPNRFSPKSPDKAHLNLHINSLELGDSAVYFCASSQGTFGGYTFGSGTRLTVV.